Detailed here is one T cell receptor (beta chain). Its antigen remains unknown. The sample comes from a study of shared clonotypes between healthy human individuals. Overall study findings and caveats: Across subsets, estimated richness was generally greater for naive than for memory populations.

This CDR3 is built from 14 residues. The V end was cut by 4 bases, the J end by 2 bases, with 11 bases between. Germline loops: CDR1 SNHLY, CDR2 FYNNEI. Clones were read by immunoSEQ multiplex PCR, and TCRdb kept only the in-frame ones, dropping some. The table lists roughly 640,000 clones, around 97% of them singletons. This sequence joins TRBV2 and TRBJ1-1; D remains ambiguous. This clonotype was sampled from a woman aged 25 to 39 in good health. Sequencing input: naive CD4+ T cells sorted from blood. Sample subset: CD45RA+ positively selected. CDR3: CASSGAATNTEAFF. The DNA for the CDR3 is TGTGCCAGCAGTGGAGCAGCAACCAACACTGAAGCTTTCTTT.